Presented here are 5 T cell receptor beta chains from one specimen sequenced in a study of neoadjuvant anti-PD-1 for oral cavity cancer. The protocol was immunoSEQ multiplex PCR, while the TCRdb copy is restricted to in-frame clones and leaves out a portion. The table has tens of thousands of clones, 80% to 90% seen once. The source was PBMCs, collected before nivolumab (anti-PD-1) treatment. Every receptor here comes from a person aged 35 to 85 with oral cavity squamous cell carcinoma.

This chain links TRBV7-8 with TRBJ2-1; 11 positions match TRBD2. Germline V lookup: CDR1 SGHVS, CDR2 FQNEAQ. The CDR3 spans 15 residues. Trimming took 3 bases from V and 9 from J; bases not matched to a gene: 7. The CDR3 sequence is CASSLTSGNGFEQFF. DNA for the CDR3: TGTGCCAGCAGCTTGACTAGCGGGAACGGGTTTGAGCAGTTCTTC. The whole variable domain, remainder taken from reference TRBV7-8 and TRBJ2-1, is GAGVSQSPRYKVAKRGQDVALRCDPISGHVSLFWYQQALGQGPEFLTYFQNEAQLDKSGLPSDRFFAERPEGSVSTLKIQRTQQEDSAVYLCASSLTSGNGFEQFFGPGTRLTVL.

The chain uses TRBV28 and TRBJ2-1; 13 nucleotides agree with TRBD2. Germline values: CDR1 MDHEN, CDR2 SYDVKM. V shed 4 bases, J shed 0 bases, and the junction held 9 bases outside the gene matches. The CDR3 is 19 amino acids. CDR3: CASSSPPWTSGSSYNEQFF. For the CDR3, the DNA is TGTGCCAGCAGTTCCCCACCTTGGACTAGCGGGAGCTCCTACAATGAGCAGTTCTTC.

The chain recombines TRBV4-1 with TRBJ1-1; no clear D gene. With 0 bases removed from V and 3 bases from J, the gap between germline ends came to 5 bases. The V gene's germline CDR1 is MGHRA and CDR2 YSYEKL. The CDR3 is 13 residues long. DNA of the CDR3: TGCGCCAGCAGCCAAGATCTTTACACTGAAGCTTTCTTT. Its translation: CASSQDLYTEAFF.

The V gene is TRBV5-1, the J gene TRBJ2-6; possibly TRBD1 for D (6 bases). The V end was cut by 3 bases, the J end by 0 bases, with 19 bases between. The CDR3 runs to 19 residues. Germline assignment: CDR1 SGHRS and CDR2 YFSETQ. The CDR3 sequence: CASSSVGAALTSGANVLTF. The CDR3 DNA reads TGCGCCAGCAGCTCGGTGGGGGCAGCGCTAACCTCTGGGGCCAACGTCCTGACTTTC.

The V and J genes are TRBV9 and TRBJ1-4; 12 nucleotides align to TRBD1. V lost 0 bases, J lost 6 bases, and 21 bases stayed unmatched. The CDR3 is made up of 22 amino acids. The V gene's germline CDR1 is SGDLS and CDR2 YYNGEE. CDR3 sequence: CASSVAPLGGTGGFRADEKLFF. In nucleotides, the CDR3 is TGTGCCAGCAGCGTAGCCCCCCTTGGTGGGACAGGGGGCTTTAGGGCGGATGAAAAACTGTTTTTT.